This T cell receptor beta chain originates from a study of response to subunit inactivated influenza vaccine. Details on this clonotype: The antigen is not known.

Whole-study results and caveats: The authors proposed limited new T cell recruitment per seasonal influenza vaccination.

With V trimmed by 1 base and J by 0 bases, 7 bases remained unmatched. This CDR3 has 17 amino acids. Per the germline V gene, CDR1 is DFQATT and CDR2 is SNEGSKA (reference sequence). TCRdb itself ran the RT-PCR reads through MiXCR, one entry per CDR3 protein. The table shows 500,000 to 600,000 distinct CDR3 sequences, with 16% occurring only once. The V gene is TRBV20-1, the J gene TRBJ2-1; TRBD2 matches at 9 bases. The TCR was taken from a man aged 45 to 70 who received an inactivated influenza vaccine. The material sequenced was CD4+ T cells sorted from PBMCs, taken about 24 months after vaccination. The CDR3 spells CSARGSGSTVSYNEQFF. The CDR3, as DNA: TGCAGTGCTAGAGGTAGCGGGAGCACTGTCTCCTACAATGAGCAGTTCTTC.